This entry concerns a single T cell receptor (beta chain). This clone was recorded only once. The antigen it recognizes is unknown. No per-base quality is available; no much larger clone lies one base away. Library prep was done by the immunoSEQ multiplex PCR assay. A mixture of 60 forward primers for TCR Vbeta segments and 13 reverse primers for TCR Jbeta segments was used in the multiplex PCR. Amplification of the CDR3 region of rearranged TCR beta genes was performed with a multiplex PCR assay on genomic DNA. Amplified TCR beta libraries were sequenced as 87-base-pair reads on the Illumina HiSeq System. From the authors' description of their analysis: In a later analysis, 80 million or so unique TCR beta chains were counted across the approximately 620 repertoires, and roughly 11 million of these chains were shared by at least two donors. A nearest-neighbor algorithm error-corrected the raw reads and collapsed the reads into unique sequences, merging closely related sequences to remove PCR and sequencing errors. Alignment of CDR3 sequences to IMGT reference sequences was used to assign V, D and J gene segments. For a sequence to be retained, at least a six-nucleotide match to both a V gene segment and a J gene segment was required. A rearrangement was called productive if the CDR3 had no stop codons and remained in frame with V and J, and every other rearrangement was called non-productive. Following IMGT convention, CDR3 was defined as the stretch from the second conserved V-encoded cysteine to the conserved J-encoded phenylalanine. In an earlier analysis of approximately 500 of the donors, sequences lacking an unambiguous match to a single V gene segment were excluded. In an earlier analysis of approximately 590 of the donors, a V segment was called functional when productive rearrangements were above 56.7%, and segregating when the standard deviation between donors exceeded 5%. A statistical classification framework was developed to diagnose cytomegalovirus status using the catalog of TCR beta chain sequences. In a later analysis, TCR nucleotide sequences were compared against IMGT/GENE-DB human TR gene sequences so that V and J genes could be assigned. Using the TCRdist pipeline, a later analysis assigned CDR3 sequences along with most-parsimonious VDJ recombination scenarios. In a later analysis, every TCR beta chain was defined by the combination of its CDR3 amino acid sequence and its V-gene family, and reads without a unique V-gene family were dropped. As a way to deal with suspected cross-contamination and a sequencing artifact, a later analysis dropped 450 to 600 nucleotide sequences that were highly shared and had low generation probability. In a later analysis, a clonal expansion index for each public chain was calculated from normalized within-repertoire ranks of inferred template counts. Generation probabilities in a later analysis came from a VDJ recombination model fitted to out-of-frame rearrangements, and those results were checked against IGoR. Hypergeometric tests were used in a later analysis to score TCR-TCR, TCR-HLA and TCR-CMV co-occurrence, with a repertoire-size bias correction applied to the TCR pairs. To estimate false discovery rates, a later analysis permuted the HLA or CMV assignments 20 times. In a later analysis, co-occurring TCRs were grouped using DBSCAN, with TCRdist sequence similarity added in when clustering inside HLA-allele-positive subsets. Repertoires with fewer than 30,000 or more than 120,000 public chains, plus five repertoires with anomalous nucleotide sharing, were excluded from co-occurrence clustering. TCRdb's version of the immuneACCESS table is confined to in-frame rearrangements and falls short of the full clone set. An unresolved V gene accounts for under half of the shortfall where checked; the remainder is of unknown origin. That table furnishes V, J and clone size, whereas the DNA furnished D and trimming. Across this sample there are about 120,000 clones, with 65% to 85% seen only once. Under 4.5% of the sample belongs to the ten largest clones.

In total, over 600 healthy bone marrow donors made up the cohort. At the time of sampling, all cohort members were nominally healthy, though unrecorded immune exposures were likely present. The donor was CMV seropositive and belonged to the group of more than 250 seropositive cohort members. Each donor provided a peripheral blood sample, and peripheral blood mononuclear cells were used for TCR beta sequencing. The Qiagen DNeasy Blood Extraction Kit was used to extract genomic DNA from the blood cell samples. This record comes from a study of cytomegalovirus exposure and HLA in healthy donors (TCRdb year 2017). As for the study more broadly: In an earlier analysis of several hundred of the donors, under 300 Gb of sequence data and 117 million unique TCR beta sequences from approximately 180 million T cells were reported. A separate validation cohort of 100 to 150 different subjects was used in addition to the roughly 700-subject first cohort. To decide whether each TCR beta V gene segment behaved as functional or pseudogenic, an earlier analysis of approximately 620 of the donors relied on high-throughput TCR beta sequencing. In the later analysis, no new phenotypic data were used to find candidate immune exposures; instead, reliance was placed on TCR beta sequences and their occurrence across donors. An early release covering just under 650 HLA-typed donors comprised 250 to 350 gigabases of sequencing data and around 80 million unique TCR sequences. A later genetic analysis used genome-wide SNP genotypes for about 65% of the roughly 700 donors, treating that subset as a discovery cohort. HLA typing included class I and class II loci at four-digit resolution. The number of donors typed differed by locus, with about 629-630 for A, B, C, DRB1 and DQB1, approximately 500 for DQA1, approximately 580 for DPA1, and some 440 for DPB1. The study used immunosequencing to profile the T cell repertoires of 666 subjects and linked those repertoires to cytomegalovirus serostatus. Donor age, sex, ethnicity and CMV serostatus were compiled together with the repertoire data. The study aimed to test whether signatures of past pathogen exposure could be identified by cataloging public T cell receptors. Of the 300 to 400 genotyped donors, 81% fell in the genetic ancestry cluster associated with self-reported Caucasian donors. Across approximately 400 genotyped donors of the cohort, an average of roughly 230,000 unique TCR beta nucleotide sequences per donor were sequenced, and roughly a sixth of those sequences were non-productive. All discovery cohort repertoires had been generated on a single sequencing platform. A handful of DR-DQ haplotypes were handled as single units for association and clustering because linkage in the cohort was strong. A later analysis re-analyzed previously published TCR beta repertoires from 666 donors and added high-resolution HLA genotyping to study TCR occurrence patterns. To predict cytomegalovirus infection status, the study brought together high-throughput TCR immunosequencing, statistical association of individual TCRs with disease status, and machine learning. Broader findings and caveats from the paper: A few of the identified cytomegalovirus-associated TCR beta chains were confirmed in vitro to be specific for cytomegalovirus antigens. Compared with the roughly 670-donor mean, donors in an Asian-associated ancestry cluster had fewer N-insertions in productive TCRs, according to a later genetic analysis. The earlier analysis of approximately 590 of the donors excluded over 15 rarely observed V segments, including chromosome 9 orphons, because counts were too low. A later analysis associated about 18,000 TCR beta sequences with specific HLA alleles at a false discovery rate of 0.05. According to a later analysis, TCR association rates differed among HLA loci, with DRB1 alleles showing the most associated TCRs and HLA-C alleles showing the fewest. An earlier analysis of 587 of the donors showed that most TCR beta V segments appeared in productive rearrangements either about 87% or about 30% of the time, which broadly matched IMGT annotations. A cluster of highly shared sequence variants was judged likely to represent a technical artifact of the sequencing pipeline. The authors suggested that the approach could potentially be extended to other disease states and immunological phenotypes. A total of 150 or so TCR beta chains were listed by the study as associated with cytomegalovirus. According to a later analysis, most CMV-associated TCR beta chains appeared to be HLA-restricted, and the HLA associations seemed to be driven largely by CMV exposure. While some public TCRs were present in many individuals, most TCR sequences turned up only very rarely across donors. Immune exposure information for the cohort was limited to CMV serostatus. Correlated functional status among segregating V segments might be attributable to linkage disequilibrium, but an unknown experimental factor could not be ruled out. In a later analysis, HLA-associated TCR beta chains showed more clonal expansion and lower generation probabilities than non-associated chains that were equally common. The cohort was sequenced for TCR beta chains only, and without alpha or paired-chain data the features that could be detected were limited. The classifier was reported to diagnose cytomegalovirus status with high specificity and sensitivity in both the original cohort and the validation cohort. HLA typing was unavailable for some donors at each locus, so association tests used only the typed subset. Some IMGT-functional V segments, including TRBV6-2 and TRBV6-3, could not be distinguished by the 87-base-pair reads and were therefore excluded. Several of the top co-occurrence clusters appeared to be linked to parvovirus B19, influenza, CMV and Epstein-Barr virus, according to a later analysis. Roughly uniform sequencing depth across donors was assumed in presence/absence analyses, although this assumption may not hold. A further reported finding was that TCR beta sequences accurately predicted the HLA-A and HLA-B alleles for most subjects in the first cohort. Assigning TCR associations to individual alleles was difficult when HLA alleles, especially DR and DQ, strongly co-occurred. An association between a missense DCLRE1C variant and V-gene and J-gene trimming of TCR beta chains was found in a later genetic analysis and replicated in an independent cohort.

CDR1 MNHNY and CDR2 SVGAGI were looked up in the germline V gene (reference sequence). Ends trimmed: V by 5 bases, J by 5 bases; bases unmatched to a gene: 9. Including the terminal cysteine and phenylalanine, the CDR3 comprises 15 residues. Only CDR3 DNA remains: 45 bases, in frame from the first base. The sample taken for sequencing was PBMCs. The V gene is TRBV6-6 and the J gene is TRBJ2-3, and TRBD2 aligns with 8 junction nucleotides. This receptor was obtained from a man between 18 and 29 years old in good health and CMV-seropositive. The nucleotide sequence is TGTGCCAGCAGTCAAGGAGCGGGAGAAGTAGATACGCAGTATTTT. This yields the protein CASSQGAGEVDTQYF.